This record covers a single T cell receptor beta chain. V lost 3 bases to trimming and J lost 5 bases; unmatched junction nucleotides: 8. The CDR3 loop spans 16 amino acids. In germline, CDR1 is SGHRS, CDR2 YFSETQ. The data originate from a study of cytomegalovirus exposure and HLA in healthy donors. The PCR ran on 60 Vbeta and 13 Jbeta primers. Only in-frame clones appear in the TCRdb table, and some are missing; sequencing was by immunoSEQ multiplex PCR. This sample has fewer than 110,000 clones, with approximately 72% found just once. This sequence was found in a woman aged 35 to 49 in good health and CMV-seronegative. The sequenced material came from PBMCs. The chain employs TRBV5-1 and TRBJ2-5, with 12 nucleotides matching TRBD2. CDR3 in DNA: TGCGCCAGCAGCTCAAGACTAGCGGGAGTTATGGAGACCCAGTACTTC. It encodes CASSSRLAGVMETQYF.